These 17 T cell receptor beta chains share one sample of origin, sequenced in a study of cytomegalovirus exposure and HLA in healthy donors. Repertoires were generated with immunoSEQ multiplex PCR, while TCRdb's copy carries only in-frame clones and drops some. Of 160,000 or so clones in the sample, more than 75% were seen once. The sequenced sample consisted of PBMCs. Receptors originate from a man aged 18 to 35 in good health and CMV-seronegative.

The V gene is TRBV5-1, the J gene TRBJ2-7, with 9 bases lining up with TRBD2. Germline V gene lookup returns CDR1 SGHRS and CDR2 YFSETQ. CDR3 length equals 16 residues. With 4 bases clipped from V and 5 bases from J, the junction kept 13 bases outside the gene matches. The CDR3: CASSLQISGGGDEQYF. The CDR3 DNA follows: TGCGCCAGCAGCCTCCAAATTAGCGGGGGAGGAGACGAGCAGTACTTC.

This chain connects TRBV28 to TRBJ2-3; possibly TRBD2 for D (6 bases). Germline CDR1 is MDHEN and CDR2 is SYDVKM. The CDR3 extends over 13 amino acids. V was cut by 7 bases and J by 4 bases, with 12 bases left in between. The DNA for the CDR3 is TGTGCCAGCAAGGAGGGGTGGGCAGATACGCAGTATTTT. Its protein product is CASKEGWADTQYF.

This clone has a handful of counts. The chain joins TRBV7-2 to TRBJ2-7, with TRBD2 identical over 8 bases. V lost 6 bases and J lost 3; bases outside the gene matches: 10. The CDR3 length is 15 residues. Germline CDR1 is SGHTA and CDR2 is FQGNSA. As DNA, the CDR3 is TGTGCCAGCAGTCTCTACGGGAGGGCCGACTACGAGCAGTACTTC. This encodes CASSLYGRADYEQYF.

The CDR3 here is CASSWSGRAGEQYF. CDR3 in DNA: TGCGCCAGCAGCTGGAGCGGGAGGGCCGGCGAGCAGTACTTC. The rearrangement joins TRBV5-1 to TRBJ2-7; 10 bases are shared with TRBD2. Per germline, CDR1 SGHRS and CDR2 YFSETQ. Germline trimming cut 3 bases from V and 6 bases from J; bases unmatched to any gene: 6. This CDR3 has 14 amino acids. Full variable domain (remainder filled in from reference TRBV5-1 and TRBJ2-7): KAGVTQTPRYLIKTRGQQVTLSCSPISGHRSVSWYQQTPGQGLQFLFEYFSETQRNKGNFPGRFSGRQFSNSRSEMNVSTLELGDSALYLCASSWSGRAGEQYFGPGTRLTVT.

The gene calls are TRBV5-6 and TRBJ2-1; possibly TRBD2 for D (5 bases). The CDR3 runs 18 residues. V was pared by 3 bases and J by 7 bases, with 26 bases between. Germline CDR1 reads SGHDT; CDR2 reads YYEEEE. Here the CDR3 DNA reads TGTGCCAGCAGCTCCATAGTAGTACGAGGGATTATGAAAAATGAGCAGTTCTTC. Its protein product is CASSSIVVRGIMKNEQFF. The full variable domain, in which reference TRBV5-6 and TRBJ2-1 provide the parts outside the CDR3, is DAGVTQSPTHLIKTRGQQVTLRCSPKSGHDTVSWYQQALGQGPQFIFQYYEEEERQRGNFPDRFSGHQFPNYSSELNVNALLLGDSALYLCASSSIVVRGIMKNEQFFGPGTRLTVL.

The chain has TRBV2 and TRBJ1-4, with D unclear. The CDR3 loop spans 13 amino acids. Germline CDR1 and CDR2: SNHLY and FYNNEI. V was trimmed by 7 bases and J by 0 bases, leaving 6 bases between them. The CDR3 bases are TGTGCCAGCATGGGCGCAACTAATGAAAAACTGTTTTTT. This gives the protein CASMGATNEKLFF.

The CDR3 nucleotides are TGCAGCGGCAGGGGGAGAATGAACACTGAAGCTTTCTTT. Amino acids: CSGRGRMNTEAFF. V is TRBV29-1 and J is TRBJ1-1, with 7 nucleotides matching TRBD1. CDR3 size: 13 residues. J gave up 0 bases and V 7 bases, and 5 bases lay outside the gene matches. Per the germline V gene, CDR1 is SQVTM and CDR2 is ANQGSEA. The full variable domain, in which reference TRBV29-1 and TRBJ1-1 provide the parts outside the CDR3, is SAVISQKPSRDICQRGTSLTIQCQVDSQVTMMFWYRQQPGQSLTLIATANQGSEATYESGFVIDKFPISRPNLTFSTLTVSNMSPEDSSIYLCSGRGRMNTEAFFGQGTRLTVV.

The CDR3 DNA reads TGTGCCAGCAGTATACTAGCGGGTAGGAATGAGCAGTTCTTC. It codes for CASSILAGRNEQFF. J is TRBJ2-1 and V is TRBV6-4; 9 bases agree with TRBD2. This CDR3 comprises 14 residues. With V trimmed by 5 bases and J by 7 bases, 6 bases remained unmatched. The germline gives CDR1 MRHNA, CDR2 SNTAGT.

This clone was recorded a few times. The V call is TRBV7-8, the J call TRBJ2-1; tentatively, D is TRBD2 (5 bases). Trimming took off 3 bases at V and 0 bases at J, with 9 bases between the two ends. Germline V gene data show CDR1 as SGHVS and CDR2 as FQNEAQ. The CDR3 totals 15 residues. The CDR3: CASSLDLNSYNEQFF. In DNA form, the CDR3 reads TGTGCCAGCAGCTTGGACTTAAACTCCTACAATGAGCAGTTCTTC. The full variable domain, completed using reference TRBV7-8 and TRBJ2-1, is GAGVSQSPRYKVAKRGQDVALRCDPISGHVSLFWYQQALGQGPEFLTYFQNEAQLDKSGLPSDRFFAERPEGSVSTLKIQRTQQEDSAVYLCASSLDLNSYNEQFFGPGTRLTVL.

As DNA, the CDR3 is TGTGCCTGGAGTGTACTCGGTGGAAACACCATATATTTT. It encodes CAWSVLGGNTIYF. V is TRBV30 and J is TRBJ1-3; D is unclear. Deletions cut 0 bases from V and 3 bases from J, with 6 bases between. The CDR3 length is 13 residues. Germline V gene lookup returns CDR1 GTSNPN and CDR2 SVGIG (reference sequence).

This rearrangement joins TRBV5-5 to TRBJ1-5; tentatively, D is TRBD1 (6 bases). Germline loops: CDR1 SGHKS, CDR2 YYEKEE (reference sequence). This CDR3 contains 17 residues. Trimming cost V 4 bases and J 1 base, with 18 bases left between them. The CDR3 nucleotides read TGTGCCAGCAGCCCCATACAGGGTGGGTTGAGCAATCAGCCCCAGCATTTT. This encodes CASSPIQGGLSNQPQHF.

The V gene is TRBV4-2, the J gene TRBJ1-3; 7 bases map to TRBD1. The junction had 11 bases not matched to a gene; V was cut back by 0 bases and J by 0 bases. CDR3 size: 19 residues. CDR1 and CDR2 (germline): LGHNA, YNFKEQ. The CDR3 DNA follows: TGTGCCAGCAGCCAAGAAAGTCTTCGGGACAGCCACTCTGGAAACACCATATATTTT. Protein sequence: CASSQESLRDSHSGNTIYF.

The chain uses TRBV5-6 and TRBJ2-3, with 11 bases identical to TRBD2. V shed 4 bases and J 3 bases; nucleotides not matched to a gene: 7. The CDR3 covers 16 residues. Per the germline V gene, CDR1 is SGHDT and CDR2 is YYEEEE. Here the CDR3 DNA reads TGTGCCAGCAGCAAGGGACTAGCGGACTTTACAGATACGCAGTATTTT. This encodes CASSKGLADFTDTQYF.

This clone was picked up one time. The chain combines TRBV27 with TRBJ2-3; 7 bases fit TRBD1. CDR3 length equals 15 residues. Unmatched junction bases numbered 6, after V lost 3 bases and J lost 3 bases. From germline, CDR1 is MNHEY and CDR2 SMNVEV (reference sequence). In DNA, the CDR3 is TGTGCCAGCAGTTTGAAGGGGGCTGCAACAGATACGCAGTATTTT. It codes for CASSLKGAATDTQYF.

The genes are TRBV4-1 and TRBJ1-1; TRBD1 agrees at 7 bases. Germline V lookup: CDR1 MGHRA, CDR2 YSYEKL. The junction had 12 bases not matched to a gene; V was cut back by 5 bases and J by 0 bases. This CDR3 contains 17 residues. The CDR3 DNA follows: TGCGCCAGCAGCTTCCAGGGGGGCGAAGGTGTGAACACTGAAGCTTTCTTT. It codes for CASSFQGGEGVNTEAFF.

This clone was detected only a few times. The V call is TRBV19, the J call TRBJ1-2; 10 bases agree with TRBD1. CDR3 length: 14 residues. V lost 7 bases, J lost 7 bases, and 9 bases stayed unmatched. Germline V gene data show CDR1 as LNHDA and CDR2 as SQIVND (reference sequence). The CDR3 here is CASTRTGGLFGYTF. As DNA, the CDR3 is TGTGCCAGTACCCGGACAGGGGGTTTGTTTGGCTACACCTTC.

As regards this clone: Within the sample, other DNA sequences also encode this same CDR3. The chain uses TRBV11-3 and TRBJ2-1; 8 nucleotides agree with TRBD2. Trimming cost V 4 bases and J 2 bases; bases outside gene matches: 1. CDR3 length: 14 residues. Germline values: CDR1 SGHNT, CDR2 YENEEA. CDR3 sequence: CASSSGLAYNEQFF. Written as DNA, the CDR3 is TGTGCCAGCAGCTCGGGACTAGCCTACAATGAGCAGTTCTTC.